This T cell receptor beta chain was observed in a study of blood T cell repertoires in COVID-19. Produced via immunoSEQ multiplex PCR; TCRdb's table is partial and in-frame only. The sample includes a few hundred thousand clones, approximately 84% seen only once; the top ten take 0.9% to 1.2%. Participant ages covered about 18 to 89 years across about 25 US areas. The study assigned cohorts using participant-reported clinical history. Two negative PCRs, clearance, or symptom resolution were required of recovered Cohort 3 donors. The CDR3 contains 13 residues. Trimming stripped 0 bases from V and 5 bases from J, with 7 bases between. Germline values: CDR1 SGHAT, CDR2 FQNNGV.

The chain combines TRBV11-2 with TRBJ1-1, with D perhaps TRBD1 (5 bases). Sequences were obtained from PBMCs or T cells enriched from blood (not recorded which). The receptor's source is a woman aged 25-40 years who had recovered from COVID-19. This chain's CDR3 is CASSLDRQTEAFF. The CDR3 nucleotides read TGTGCCAGCAGCTTAGACCGACAGACTGAAGCTTTCTTT.